Below, 3 T cell receptor beta chains from the same sample are listed, as sequenced in a study of vaccination effects on CD4 cells after COVID-19. These receptors are not linked to any known antigen. Produced via immunoSEQ multiplex PCR; TCRdb's table is partial and in-frame only. The sample has tens of thousands of clones, 76% seen once; the top ten hold around 11%. After less than twelve days in culture, the CD4+ T cells were isolated. The source was CD4+ T cells from PBMCs cultured without peptide, collected before COVID-19 vaccination. Receptors originate from a human donor who had a prior SARS-CoV-2 infection.

The chain employs TRBV7-2 and TRBJ2-3; the match to TRBD2 covers 10 bases. This CDR3 has 18 residues. Germline CDR1 SGHTA, CDR2 FQGNSA. Trimming at V came to 1 base and at J to 0 bases, leaving 7 bases not matched to a gene. This CDR3 reads CASSLVGSSGGSTDTQYF. CDR3 nucleotides: TGTGCCAGCAGCTTAGTAGGCTCTAGCGGGGGAAGCACAGATACGCAGTATTTT.

This chain connects TRBV18 to TRBJ2-1; tentatively, D is TRBD1 (6 bases). In germline, CDR1 is KGHSH, CDR2 LQKENI. CDR3 length: 14 amino acids. The V end lost 3 bases, the J end lost 7 bases, and 13 bases lay between the germline ends. The CDR3 sequence is CASSPVRGGNEQFF. CDR3 in DNA: TGTGCCAGCTCACCGGTCAGGGGTGGGAATGAGCAGTTCTTC.

The V call is TRBV19, the J call TRBJ1-4; 9 bases fit TRBD1. J lost 4 bases, V lost 7 bases, and 7 bases had no gene match. The V gene's germline CDR1 is LNHDA and CDR2 SQIVND (reference sequence). The CDR3 extends over 15 amino acids. CDR3 sequence reads: CASKDRGLLNEKLFF. As DNA, the CDR3 is TGTGCCAGTAAGGACAGGGGCCTCCTTAATGAAAAACTGTTTTTT.